This is a list of T cell receptor beta chains from one sample in a study of beta chain features in type 1 diabetes. The protocol was immunoSEQ multiplex PCR, while the TCRdb copy is restricted to in-frame clones and leaves out a portion. The data contain about 130,000 clones, about 8.7% of them seen just once; the ten biggest clones take up approximately 0.68%. The sample taken for sequencing was central memory CD4+ T cells from blood. The receptor source for this set is a man aged 18 to 35 in good health. The CDR3 runs from the conserved cysteine through the conserved F or W. A D gene is named only where the DNA matches it firmly. Some rows mark clone size as missing; the rest say once, few, many or name a class of expanded clone.

v_call	clone_size	j_call	d_call	cdr3_aa	cdr3_nt
TRBV28	many	TRBJ1-6	NA	CASSFVGQSSPLHF	TGTGCCAGCAGTTTTGTGGGACAATCTTCACCCCTCCACTTT
TRBV4-2	NA	TRBJ2-7	TRBD2	CASSQGRGGPYEQYF	TGTGCCAGCAGCCAAGGGCGGGGGGGCCCCTACGAGCAGTACTTC
TRBV18	NA	TRBJ2-7	NA	CASSPPSLPYEQYF	TGTGCCAGCTCACCACCTTCCCTTCCCTACGAGCAGTACTTC
TRBV5-1	NA	TRBJ1-1	NA	CASSLRRYTEAFF	TGCGCCAGCAGCTTGAGGAGGTACACTGAAGCTTTCTTT
TRBV19	few	TRBJ2-5	TRBD1	CASSTLGTDPETQYF	TGTGCCAGTAGTACCCTCGGGACAGATCCGGAGACCCAGTACTTC
TRBV19	many	TRBJ2-3	TRBD1	CASRDRGGADTQYF	TGTGCCAGTCGGGACAGGGGAGGGGCAGATACGCAGTATTTT
TRBV7-2	few	TRBJ2-7	TRBD2	CASSLSSGGVYEQYF	TGTGCCAGCAGCTTGTCTAGCGGGGGGGTGTACGAGCAGTACTTC
TRBV5-1	few	TRBJ2-7	NA	CASSGGGASYEQYF	TGCGCCAGCAGTGGAGGGGGCGCCTCCTACGAGCAGTACTTC
TRBV9	NA	TRBJ1-6	NA	CASSLGTPTSNSPLHF	TGTGCCAGCAGCCTCGGGACTCCGACCAGTAATTCACCCCTCCACTTT
TRBV11-2	few	TRBJ1-2	NA	CASSQDGQGTYGYTF	TGTGCCAGCAGCCAAGATGGCCAGGGAACCTATGGCTACACCTTC